This paragraph covers one TCR beta chain sequence. Germline V lookup: CDR1 MGHRA, CDR2 YSYEKL. V lost 2 bases and J lost 0, with 14 bases in between. There are 17 residues in the CDR3. The entry originates in a study of blood T cell repertoires in COVID-19. The method was immunoSEQ multiplex PCR; TCRdb's version includes in-frame clones alone and lacks a portion of them. The table records roughly 8,000 clones, approximately 85% of them present only once. The sequence was obtained from a woman in her fifties or sixties with active COVID-19. The chain has TRBV4-1 and TRBJ1-3, with D perhaps TRBD1 (5 bases). Sequenced material: peripheral blood. The CDR3 region has the DNA TGCGCCAGCAGCCAAACAGCAAGGGGATTCTCTGGAAACACCATATATTTT. Protein product: CASSQTARGFSGNTIYF.